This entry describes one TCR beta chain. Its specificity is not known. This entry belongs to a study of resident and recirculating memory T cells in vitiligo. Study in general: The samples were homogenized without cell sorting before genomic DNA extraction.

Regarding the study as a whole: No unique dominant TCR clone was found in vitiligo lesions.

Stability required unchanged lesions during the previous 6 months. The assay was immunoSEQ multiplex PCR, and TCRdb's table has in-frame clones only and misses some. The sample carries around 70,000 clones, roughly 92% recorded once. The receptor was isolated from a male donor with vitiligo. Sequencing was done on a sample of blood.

The CDR3 spells CAWSEADTQYF. Here the CDR3 DNA reads TGTGCCTGGAGCGAGGCAGATACGCAGTATTTT. The chain employs TRBV30 and TRBJ2-3; D is unclear. Germline CDR1 GTSNPN, CDR2 SVGIG (reference sequence). V was clipped by 3 bases and J by 4 bases, with 5 bases between them. This CDR3 comprises 11 residues.